This T cell receptor (beta chain) is from a study of patients and donors after allogeneic stem cell transplantation. From the RT-PCR reads, TCRdb called clonotypes with MiXCR, one entry per CDR3 protein. This table holds over 350,000 distinct CDR3 sequences, 16% found once. CDR3 size: 14 residues. Trimming removed 9 bases from V and 2 bases from J; junction bases left unmatched: 4. The germline V gene encodes CDR1 SGHRS and CDR2 YFSETQ. The source material was blood, either unsorted or a sorted T cell fraction (not recorded which). The chain joins TRBV5-1 to TRBJ2-6, with 8 bases identical to TRBD1. The origin of this receptor is a human donor who was either an allogeneic HSCT recipient or a stem cell or donor lymphocyte infusion donor (not recorded which). It is not recorded whose cells these are; they may come from a transplant donor. The CDR3 sequence: CATKTGAGANVLTF. The CDR3 DNA sequence: TGCGCCACCAAGACAGGGGCTGGGGCCAACGTCCTGACTTTC. Variable domain in full (rest from reference TRBV5-1 and TRBJ2-6): KAGVTQTPRYLIKTRGQQVTLSCSPISGHRSVSWYQQTPGQGLQFLFEYFSETQRNKGNFPGRFSGRQFSNSRSEMNVSTLELGDSALYLCATKTGAGANVLTFGAGSRLTVL.